This TCR beta chain comes out of a study of blood T cell repertoires in COVID-19. The wider study: The analysed material was cDNA or gDNA that came from T cells, B-cell-depleted T cells, or PBMCs.

Unmatched junction bases numbered 6, after V lost 8 bases and J lost 2 bases. The CDR3 is made up of 15 amino acids. Germline V gene data show CDR1 as SNHLY and CDR2 as FYNNEI. Authors' methods: Amplifying reference gene primers gave estimates of nucleated cell counts. TCRdb's table, derived via immunoSEQ multiplex PCR, lists solely in-frame clones and lacks some. V and J calls and clone size come straight from that table; D and trimming were deduced from the DNA. The table shows roughly 150,000 clones, with 80% to 90% occurring only once. The origin of this receptor is an older woman who had recovered from COVID-19. The chain uses TRBV2 and TRBJ1-5, with 10 bases lining up with TRBD1. The sequencing input was peripheral blood. The chain's CDR3 is CASQPTGGGNQPQHF. The CDR3 coding sequence is TGTGCCAGCCAGCCGACAGGGGGCGGCAATCAGCCCCAGCATTTT.